This section outlines one T cell receptor (beta chain) sequence together with its context. The antigen remains unidentified. The germline V gene encodes CDR1 MNHEY and CDR2 SVGEGT. V lost 6 bases and J lost 4; bases outside the gene matches: 7. The CDR3 sequence is 14 residues long. This specimen comes from a study of response to subunit inactivated influenza vaccine. MiXCR, run by TCRdb on the RT-PCR reads, gives a single entry per CDR3 protein. The sample has around 480,000 distinct CDR3 sequences, about 15% seen once. Study findings and constraints: The authors suggested that every seasonal influenza vaccination recruits few new T cells.

Here the sequenced sample was CD4+ T cells sorted from PBMCs, taken roughly 24 months after vaccination. V is TRBV6-2 or TRBV6-3 and J is TRBJ2-5, with 8 bases aligning to TRBD1. The TCR originated in a man aged 50 to 69 who received an inactivated influenza vaccine. The CDR3 is CASRDTGGRETQYF. In DNA, the CDR3 is TGTGCCAGCAGAGATACAGGGGGAAGAGAGACCCAGTACTTC.